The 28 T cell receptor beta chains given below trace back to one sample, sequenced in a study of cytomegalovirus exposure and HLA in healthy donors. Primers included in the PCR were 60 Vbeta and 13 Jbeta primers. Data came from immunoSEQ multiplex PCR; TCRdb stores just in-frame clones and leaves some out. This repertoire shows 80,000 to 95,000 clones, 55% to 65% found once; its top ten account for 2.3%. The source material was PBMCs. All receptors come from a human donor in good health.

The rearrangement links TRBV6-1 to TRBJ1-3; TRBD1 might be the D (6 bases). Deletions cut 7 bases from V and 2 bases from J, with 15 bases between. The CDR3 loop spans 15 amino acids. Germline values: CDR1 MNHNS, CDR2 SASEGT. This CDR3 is CASTKPGQPGNTIYF. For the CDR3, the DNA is TGTGCCAGCACCAAACCGGGACAACCTGGAAACACCATATATTTT.

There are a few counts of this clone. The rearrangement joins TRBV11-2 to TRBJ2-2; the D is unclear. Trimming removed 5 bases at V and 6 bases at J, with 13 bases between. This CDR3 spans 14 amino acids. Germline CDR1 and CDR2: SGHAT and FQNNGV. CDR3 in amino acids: CASSVWAQAGELFF. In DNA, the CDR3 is TGTGCCAGCAGCGTGTGGGCCCAAGCCGGGGAGCTGTTTTTT.

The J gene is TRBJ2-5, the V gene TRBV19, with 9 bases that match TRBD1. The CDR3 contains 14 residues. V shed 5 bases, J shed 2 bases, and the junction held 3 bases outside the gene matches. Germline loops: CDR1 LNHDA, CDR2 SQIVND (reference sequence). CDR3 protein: CASSGTGRQETQYF. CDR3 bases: TGTGCCAGTAGTGGGACAGGGCGTCAAGAGACCCAGTACTTC.

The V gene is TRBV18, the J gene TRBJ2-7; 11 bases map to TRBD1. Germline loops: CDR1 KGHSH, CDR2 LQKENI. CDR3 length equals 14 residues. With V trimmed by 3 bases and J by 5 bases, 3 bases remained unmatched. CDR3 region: CASSPRTGGDEQYF. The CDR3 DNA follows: TGTGCCAGCTCACCCAGGACAGGGGGCGACGAGCAGTACTTC.

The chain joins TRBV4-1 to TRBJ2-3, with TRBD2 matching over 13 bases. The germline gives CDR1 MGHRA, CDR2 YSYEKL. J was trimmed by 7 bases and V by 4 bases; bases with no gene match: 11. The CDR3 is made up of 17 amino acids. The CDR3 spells CASSPSILAGGRYTQYF. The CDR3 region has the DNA TGCGCCAGCAGCCCATCAATACTAGCGGGGGGGCGATATACGCAGTATTTT.

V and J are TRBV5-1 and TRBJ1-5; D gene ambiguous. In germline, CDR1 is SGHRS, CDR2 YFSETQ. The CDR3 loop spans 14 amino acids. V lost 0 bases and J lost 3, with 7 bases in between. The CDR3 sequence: CASSLESFNQPQHF. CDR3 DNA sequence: TGCGCCAGCAGCTTGGAATCATTCAATCAGCCCCAGCATTTT.

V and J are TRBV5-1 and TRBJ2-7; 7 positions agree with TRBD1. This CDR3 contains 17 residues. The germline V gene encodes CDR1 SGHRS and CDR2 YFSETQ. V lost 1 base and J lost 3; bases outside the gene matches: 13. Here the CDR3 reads CASSLRPGVGQIYEQYF. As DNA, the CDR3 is TGCGCCAGCAGCTTGCGACCCGGAGTGGGACAGATCTACGAGCAGTACTTC.

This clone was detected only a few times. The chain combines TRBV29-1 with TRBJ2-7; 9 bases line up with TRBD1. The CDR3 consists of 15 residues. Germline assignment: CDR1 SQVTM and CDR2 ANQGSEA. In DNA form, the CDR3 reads TGCAGTGTTTCCCAGACAGGGGGGACTTCCTACGAGCAGTACTTC. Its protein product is CSVSQTGGTSYEQYF.

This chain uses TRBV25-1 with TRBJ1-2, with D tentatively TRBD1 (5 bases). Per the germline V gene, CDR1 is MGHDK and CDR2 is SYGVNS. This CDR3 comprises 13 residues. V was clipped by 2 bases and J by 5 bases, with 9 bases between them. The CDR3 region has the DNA TGTGCCAGCAGTGAAATTGACAGTTATGGCTACACCTTC. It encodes CASSEIDSYGYTF.

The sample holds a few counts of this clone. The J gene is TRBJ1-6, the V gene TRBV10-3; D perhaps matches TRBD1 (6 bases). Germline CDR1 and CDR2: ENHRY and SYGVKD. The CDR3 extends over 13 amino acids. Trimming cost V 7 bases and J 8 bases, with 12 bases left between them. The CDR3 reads CAIKDSDDSPLHF. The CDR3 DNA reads TGTGCCATCAAGGACAGCGACGATTCACCCCTCCACTTT.

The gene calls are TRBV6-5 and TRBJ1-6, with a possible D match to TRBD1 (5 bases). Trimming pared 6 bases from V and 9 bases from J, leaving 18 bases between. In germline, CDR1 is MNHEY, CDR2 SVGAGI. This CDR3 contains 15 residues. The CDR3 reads CASRRDSPGTSPLHF. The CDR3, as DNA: TGTGCCAGCAGAAGGGACTCACCAGGGACTTCACCCCTCCACTTT.

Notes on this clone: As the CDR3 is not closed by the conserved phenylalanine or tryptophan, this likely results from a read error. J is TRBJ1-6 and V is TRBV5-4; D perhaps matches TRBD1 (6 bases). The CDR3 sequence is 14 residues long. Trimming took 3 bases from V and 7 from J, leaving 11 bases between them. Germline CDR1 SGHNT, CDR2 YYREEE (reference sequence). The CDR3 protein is CASSSGHSNSPLHL. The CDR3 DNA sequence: TGTGCCAGCAGCTCGGGACATTCGAATTCACCCCTCCACCTT.

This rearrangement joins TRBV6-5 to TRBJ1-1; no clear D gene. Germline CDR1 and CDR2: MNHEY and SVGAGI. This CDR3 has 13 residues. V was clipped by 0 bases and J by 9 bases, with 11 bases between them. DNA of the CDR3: TGTGCCAGCAGTTACTCGAGGGCCGGGCAAGCTTTCTTT. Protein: CASSYSRAGQAFF.

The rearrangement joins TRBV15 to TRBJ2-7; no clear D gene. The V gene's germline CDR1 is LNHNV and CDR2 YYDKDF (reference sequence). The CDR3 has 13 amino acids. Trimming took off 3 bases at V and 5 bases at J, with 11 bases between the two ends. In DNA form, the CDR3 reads TGTGCCACCAGCAGGATTCCCTCAGACGAGCAGTACTTC. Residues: CATSRIPSDEQYF.

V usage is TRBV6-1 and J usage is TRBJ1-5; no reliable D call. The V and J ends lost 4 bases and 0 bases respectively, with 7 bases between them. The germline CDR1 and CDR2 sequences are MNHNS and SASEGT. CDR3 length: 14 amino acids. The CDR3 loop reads CASSGRFSNQPQHF. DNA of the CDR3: TGTGCCAGCAGTGGGCGGTTTAGCAATCAGCCCCAGCATTTT.

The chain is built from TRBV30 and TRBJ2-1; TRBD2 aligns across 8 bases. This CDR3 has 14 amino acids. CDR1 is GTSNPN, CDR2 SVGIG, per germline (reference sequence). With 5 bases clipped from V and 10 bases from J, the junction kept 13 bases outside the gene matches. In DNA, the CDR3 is TGTGCCTGGCGGAAAACTAGCGGACTGCGCGAGCAGTTCTTC. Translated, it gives CAWRKTSGLREQFF. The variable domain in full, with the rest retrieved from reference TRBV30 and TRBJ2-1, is SQTIHQWPATLVQPVGSPLSLECTVEGTSNPNLYWYRQAAGRGLQLLFYSVGIGQISSEVPQNLSASRPQDRQFILSSKKLLLSDSGFYLCAWRKTSGLREQFFGPGTRLTVL.

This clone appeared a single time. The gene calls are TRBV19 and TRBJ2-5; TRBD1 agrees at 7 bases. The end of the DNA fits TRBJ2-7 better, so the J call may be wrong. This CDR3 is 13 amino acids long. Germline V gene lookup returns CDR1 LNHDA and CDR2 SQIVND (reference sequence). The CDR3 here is CASRDRTSYEQYF. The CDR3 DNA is TGTGCCAGTCGGGACAGAACATCCTACGAGCAGTACTTC.

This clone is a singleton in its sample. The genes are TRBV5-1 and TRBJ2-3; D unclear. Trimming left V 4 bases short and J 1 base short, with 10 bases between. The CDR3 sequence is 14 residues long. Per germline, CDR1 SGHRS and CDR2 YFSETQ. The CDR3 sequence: CASSPIAGTDTQYF. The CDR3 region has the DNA TGCGCCAGCAGCCCTATTGCGGGCACAGATACGCAGTATTTT.

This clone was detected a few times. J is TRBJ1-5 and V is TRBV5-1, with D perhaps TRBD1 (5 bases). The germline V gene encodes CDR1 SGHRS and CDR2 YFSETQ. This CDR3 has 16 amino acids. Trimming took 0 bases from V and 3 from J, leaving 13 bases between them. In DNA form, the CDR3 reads TGCGCCAGCAGCTTGGCGGGAGGGGTTGACAATCAGCCCCAGCATTTT. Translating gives CASSLAGGVDNQPQHF.

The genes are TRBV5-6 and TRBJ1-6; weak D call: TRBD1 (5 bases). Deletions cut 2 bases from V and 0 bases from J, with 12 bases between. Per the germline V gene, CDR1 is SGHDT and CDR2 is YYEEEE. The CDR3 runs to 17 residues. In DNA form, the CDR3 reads TGTGCCAGCAGCTTAGGAAGGGGTAGCTCCTATAATTCACCCCTCCACTTT. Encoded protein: CASSLGRGSSYNSPLHF.

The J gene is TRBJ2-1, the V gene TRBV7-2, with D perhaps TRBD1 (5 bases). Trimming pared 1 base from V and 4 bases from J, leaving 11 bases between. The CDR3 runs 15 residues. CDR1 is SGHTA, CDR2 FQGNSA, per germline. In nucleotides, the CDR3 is TGTGCCAGCAGCTTAGATGGGGCGGAATACAATGAGCAGTTCTTC. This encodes CASSLDGAEYNEQFF.

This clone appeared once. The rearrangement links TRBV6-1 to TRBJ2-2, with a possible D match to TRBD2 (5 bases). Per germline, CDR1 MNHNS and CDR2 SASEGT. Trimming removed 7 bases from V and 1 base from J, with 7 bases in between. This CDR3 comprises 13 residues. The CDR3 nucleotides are TGTGCCAGCACGAGGGAGAACACCGGGGAGCTGTTTTTT. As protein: CASTRENTGELFF.

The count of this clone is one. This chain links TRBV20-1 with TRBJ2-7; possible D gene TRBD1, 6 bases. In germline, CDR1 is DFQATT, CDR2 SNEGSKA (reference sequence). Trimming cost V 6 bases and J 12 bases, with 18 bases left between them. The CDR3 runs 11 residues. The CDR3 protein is CSAEGQSGLYF. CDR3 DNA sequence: TGCAGTGCCGAAGGACAGTCAGGATTGTACTTC.

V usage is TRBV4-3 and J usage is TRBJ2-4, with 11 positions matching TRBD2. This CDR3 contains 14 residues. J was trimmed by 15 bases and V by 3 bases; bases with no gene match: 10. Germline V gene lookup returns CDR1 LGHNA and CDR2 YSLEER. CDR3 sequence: CASSQATSGGERYF. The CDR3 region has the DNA TGCGCCAGCAGCCAGGCTACTAGCGGGGGAGAGAGGTACTTC.

The CDR3 loop is CASFGTGWDTEAFF. CDR3 in DNA: TGTGCCAGCTTTGGGACAGGGTGGGACACTGAAGCTTTCTTT. The rearrangement uses TRBV5-6 and TRBJ1-1, with 9 nucleotides matching TRBD1. The CDR3 has 14 residues. The ends lost 7 bases at V and 3 bases at J; junction bases unmatched: 7. The germline gives CDR1 SGHDT, CDR2 YYEEEE.

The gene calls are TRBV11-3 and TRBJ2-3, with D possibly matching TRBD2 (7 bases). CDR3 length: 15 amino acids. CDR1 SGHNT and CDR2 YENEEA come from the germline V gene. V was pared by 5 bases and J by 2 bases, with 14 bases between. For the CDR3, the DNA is TGTGCCAGCAGCCCGGGGGGCGGGAACACAGATACGCAGTATTTT. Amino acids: CASSPGGGNTDTQYF.

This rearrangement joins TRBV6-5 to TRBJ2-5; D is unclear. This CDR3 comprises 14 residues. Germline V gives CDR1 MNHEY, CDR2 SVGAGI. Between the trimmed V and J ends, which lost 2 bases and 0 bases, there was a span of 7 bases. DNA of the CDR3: TGTGCCAGCAGTTACGCCCAGTACCAAGAGACCCAGTACTTC. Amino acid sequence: CASSYAQYQETQYF.

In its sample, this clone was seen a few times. The DNA of the CDR3 is TGTGCCAGCATTAGAGGACAGGGCCATGGCTACACCTTC. The encoded protein is CASIRGQGHGYTF. The J gene is TRBJ1-2, the V gene TRBV5-6; 8 bases fit TRBD1. This CDR3 is built from 13 residues. The J segment lost 6 bases and the V segment lost 6 bases, leaving 7 bases of the junction unmatched. The germline gives CDR1 SGHDT, CDR2 YYEEEE. The full variable domain, with the rest looked up from reference TRBV5-6 and TRBJ1-2, is DAGVTQSPTHLIKTRGQQVTLRCSPKSGHDTVSWYQQALGQGPQFIFQYYEEEERQRGNFPDRFSGHQFPNYSSELNVNALLLGDSALYLCASIRGQGHGYTFGSGTRLTVV.